Presented here are 17 T cell receptor beta chains from one specimen sequenced in a study of T cells in localized non-small cell lung cancer. Assay used: immunoSEQ multiplex PCR; TCRdb lists only in-frame clones, some missing. Of approximately 49,000 clones listed, roughly 80% are singletons. This material consisted of peripheral blood, taken before any cancer treatment. Source of these receptors: a man aged 35 to 69 with stage I squamous cell lung carcinoma.

The V gene is TRBV9, the J gene TRBJ2-1; D is unclear. CDR1 is SGDLS, CDR2 YYNGEE, per germline. With 3 bases removed from V and 8 bases from J, the gap between germline ends came to 6 bases. The CDR3 is made up of 11 amino acids. The CDR3 protein is CASSDLHEQFF. In nucleotides, the CDR3 is TGTGCCAGCAGCGATTTACATGAGCAGTTCTTC.

The chain employs TRBV27 and TRBJ2-3; the match to TRBD1 covers 8 bases. V gave up 4 bases and J gave up 2 bases; unmatched junction bases: 5. Per germline, CDR1 MNHEY and CDR2 SMNVEV (reference sequence). CDR3 length: 15 residues. CDR3 sequence (DNA): TGTGCCAGCAGTTCAGGGGGCTGGGTCACAGATACGCAGTATTTT. It is translated as CASSSGGWVTDTQYF.

The genes are TRBV19 and TRBJ2-1, with 7 bases aligning to TRBD1. The CDR3 covers 14 residues. Trimming took 6 bases from V and 10 from J; bases not matched to a gene: 12. Germline values: CDR1 LNHDA, CDR2 SQIVND (reference sequence). The DNA of the CDR3 is TGTGCCAGTAGCACAGGGGTTGGGCTGGGCGAGCAGTTCTTC. This sequence encodes CASSTGVGLGEQFF.

The rearrangement links TRBV13 to TRBJ2-3, with TRBD2 as a possible D gene (7 bases). Trimming removed 5 bases at V and 0 bases at J, with 15 bases between. CDR3 length: 16 amino acids. Germline V gene lookup returns CDR1 PRHDT and CDR2 FYEKMQ (reference sequence). The CDR3 spells CASSPAGGPSTDTQYF. The CDR3 DNA sequence: TGTGCCAGCAGCCCCGCCGGGGGGCCTAGCACAGATACGCAGTATTTT. Using reference TRBV13 and TRBJ2-3 for the parts outside the CDR3, the full variable domain is AAGVIQSPRHLIKEKRETATLKCYPIPRHDTVYWYQQGPGQDPQFLISFYEKMQSDKGSIPDRFSAQQFSDYHSELNMSSLELGDSALYFCASSPAGGPSTDTQYFGPGTRLTVL.

The chain carries TRBV2 and TRBJ2-3; D gene uncertain. V lost 1 base, J lost 9 bases, and 8 bases lay in between. Germline V gives CDR1 SNHLY, CDR2 FYNNEI. This CDR3 contains 12 residues. This CDR3 reads CASSEVLTTQYF. The CDR3 nucleotides are TGTGCCAGCAGTGAAGTCCTAACAACGCAGTATTTT. Full variable domain (outside the CDR3, taken from reference TRBV2 and TRBJ2-3): EPEVTQTPSHQVTQMGQEVILRCVPISNHLYFYWYRQILGQKVEFLVSFYNNEISEKSEIFDDQFSVERPDGSNFTLKIRSTKLEDSAMYFCASSEVLTTQYFGPGTRLTVL.

This chain joins TRBV7-8 and TRBJ1-5, with TRBD1 as a possible D gene (6 bases). The V end lost 2 bases, the J end lost 4 bases, and 12 bases lay between the germline ends. Germline V lookup: CDR1 SGHVS, CDR2 FQNEAQ. This CDR3 comprises 15 residues. The CDR3 sequence: CASSLFDRNNQPQHF. CDR3 DNA: TGTGCCAGCAGCTTATTTGACAGGAATAATCAGCCCCAGCATTTT.

The chain is built from TRBV7-6 and TRBJ1-2; D possibly corresponds to TRBD1 (5 bases). This CDR3 comprises 16 residues. Per germline, CDR1 SGHVS and CDR2 FNYEAQ. The V end was cut by 1 base, the J end by 4 bases, with 16 bases between. CDR3 bases: TGTGCCAGCAGCTTAGAGGGGTCTGGGGGTACCTATGGCTACACCTTC. Residues: CASSLEGSGGTYGYTF.

This chain links TRBV28 with TRBJ1-6, with D unresolved. Trimming stripped 5 bases from V and 4 bases from J, with 12 bases between. Looked up from germline, CDR1 is MDHEN and CDR2 is SYDVKM. This CDR3 has 15 amino acids. CDR3 in DNA: TGTGCCAGCAGTGGACCGACCCCTTATAATTCACCCCTCCACTTT. It translates to CASSGPTPYNSPLHF.

J is TRBJ1-1 and V is TRBV25-1; TRBD1 might be the D (5 bases). The CDR3 contains 13 residues. Between the trimmed V and J ends, which lost 5 bases and 10 bases, there was a span of 17 bases. Germline lookup yields CDR1 MGHDK and CDR2 SYGVNS. The CDR3 DNA reads as TGTGCCAGCAGTTTAGTGGGGGAGTCAGGAGCTTTCTTT. It codes for CASSLVGESGAFF.

V is TRBV28 and J is TRBJ2-2; D may be TRBD1 or TRBD2 (5 bases each). Deletions cut 6 bases from V and 0 bases from J, with 11 bases between. Germline assignment: CDR1 MDHEN and CDR2 SYDVKM. The CDR3 spans 15 residues. The CDR3 DNA is TGTGCCAGCAGCCCCGGGACGACGAACACCGGGGAGCTGTTTTTT. This codes for CASSPGTTNTGELFF.

This clone was counted a single time. J is TRBJ1-2 and V is TRBV7-2, with D possibly being TRBD1 (5 bases). Trimming took off 4 bases at V and 2 bases at J, with 8 bases between the two ends. Germline CDR1 reads SGHTA; CDR2 reads FQGNSA. This CDR3 comprises 13 residues. As DNA, the CDR3 is TGTGCCAGCAGCTCCCGACAGAACTATGGCTACACCTTC. Its protein product is CASSSRQNYGYTF.

The V and J genes are TRBV5-5 and TRBJ2-2; weak D call: TRBD2 (5 bases). The CDR3 is made up of 15 amino acids. The V gene's germline CDR1 is SGHKS and CDR2 YYEKEE (reference sequence). V shed 1 base and J shed 6 bases, with 13 bases lying between them. Here the CDR3 reads CASSLLRGQAGELFF. CDR3 bases: TGTGCCAGCAGCTTGTTACGGGGTCAGGCCGGGGAGCTGTTTTTT.

V and J are TRBV11-3 and TRBJ1-3; possibly TRBD1 for D (6 bases). V lost 5 bases and J lost 4, with 9 bases in between. Germline V gene data show CDR1 as SGHNT and CDR2 as YENEEA. The CDR3 length is 13 residues. Here the CDR3 DNA reads TGTGCCAGCAGCCTCGGACAGGGAAACACCATATATTTT. Its protein product is CASSLGQGNTIYF.

This clone was seen a single time. The V and J genes are TRBV5-6 and TRBJ1-2; D may be TRBD1 (5 bases). This CDR3 contains 15 residues. Germline CDR1 is SGHDT and CDR2 is YYEEEE. V shed 5 bases and J shed 4 bases, with 18 bases lying between them. The CDR3 loop is CASSYPVGTGYGYTF. The DNA of the CDR3 is TGTGCCAGCAGTTACCCGGTGGGGACTGGCTATGGCTACACCTTC.

The rearrangement joins TRBV7-9 to TRBJ2-1; TRBD1 agrees at 8 bases. The germline CDR1 and CDR2 sequences are SEHNR and FQNEAQ (reference sequence). The trim removed 5 bases at V and 1 base at J, leaving 4 bases unmatched. The CDR3 consists of 15 residues. Written as DNA, the CDR3 is TGTGCCAGCAGCCCCGACAGGGGATCCTACAATGAGCAGTTCTTC. Its translation is CASSPDRGSYNEQFF.

The chain recombines TRBV15 with TRBJ2-7; no clear D gene. The CDR3 has 18 amino acids. V shed 5 bases and J shed 9 bases, with 32 bases lying between them. From germline, CDR1 is LNHNV and CDR2 YYDKDF (reference sequence). CDR3 nucleotide sequence: TGTGCCACCAGCCAAACCACCACTACGATGGCCCCGCTTGTAGTGCAGTACTTC. Protein: CATSQTTTTMAPLVVQYF.

The chain employs TRBV28 and TRBJ1-4; TRBD1 matches at 9 bases. Germline-derived CDR1 and CDR2 are MDHEN and SYDVKM. The trim removed 5 bases at V and 10 bases at J, leaving 8 bases unmatched. CDR3 length equals 14 residues. The CDR3 sequence is CASSTGGGPGKLFF. The CDR3 DNA sequence: TGTGCCAGCAGTACAGGGGGCGGCCCTGGAAAACTGTTTTTT.